This T cell receptor (beta chain) comes out of a study of blood T cell repertoires in COVID-19 (TCRdb year 2020). Regarding the complete study: Samples from collaborators originated in the United States, Italy and Spain and spanned both the acute and convalescent phases of COVID-19. The material from the prospective study consisted of cDNA or gDNA derived from T cells, B-cell-depleted T cells, or PBMCs. Subjects who had been exposed to COVID-19, were actively infected with it, or had recovered from it provided the deeply sampled blood TCRbeta repertoires that made up the dataset. The repertoires were released in a freely available public database intended as a resource for research on the immune response to SARS-CoV-2. Samples were obtained from the ongoing ImmuneRACE study (first 160 participants) and from some 1,200 subjects provided by 6 global collaborators. Sample metadata almost always included a de-identified subject ID, COVID-19 status, age in years and sex. Where HLA class I and class II types were available, the types were taken from metadata supplied by the sample provider, not from assay-based typing. The study at large found these results: The quantity of clinical and demographic metadata differed by source and by participant and was supplied without curation.

Trimming removed 7 bases from V and 1 base from J, leaving 13 bases between the germline ends. From cysteine to phenylalanine, the CDR3 is 13 amino acids long. Kept here is only the CDR3 DNA, which spans 39 bases and is read in frame from base 1. Based on the germline V gene (reference sequence), the CDR1 and CDR2 sequences are GTSNPN and SVGIG. The immunoSEQ Assay, a bias-controlled multiplex PCR, was used to amplify TCRbeta CDR3 regions from genomic DNA. The authors' pipeline ran thus. Within the assay, amplification of reference gene primers was used to estimate how many nucleated cells each sample contained. To quantify the absolute abundance of each unique TCRbeta CDR3 rearrangement, sequence reads were collapsed and filtered. For each sample, productive Simpson clonality was calculated as the square root of Simpson's diversity index over productive rearrangements. Sourced from immuneACCESS, this table was stored by TCRdb with only in-frame sequences that have V and J called. A share of the clones is absent; for the studies checked, an unresolved V gene accounts for under half, and the remainder has no known explanation. D and trimming were read from the DNA, whereas the V and J calls and clone size are those reported in that table. This sample comprises some 300,000 clones, approximately 90% of them detected only once. 6.3% of the sample lies in the top ten.

One collaborating source in Seattle enrolled patients during active infection and followed them longitudinally through the course of disease. Collaborating institutions collected whole blood in K2EDTA tubes following their own protocols. Collaborator samples were shipped for TCRbeta analysis as frozen whole blood, isolated PBMCs, or DNA extracted from either sample type. Details on this clone: This receptor's antigen is unknown. Base-call qualities are not available, and no considerably larger clone is one nucleotide away.

The receptor's source is a woman between 45 and 60 years old with COVID-19, enrolled during active disease. Sequenced: peripheral blood. Recombination joined TRBV30 with TRBJ1-1; a tentative D match to TRBD1 spans 5 bases. The nucleotide sequence is TGTGCCTCCGGGGGGGTAGGGAACACTGAAGCTTTCTTT. It specifies CASGGVGNTEAFF.